Shown below are 15 T cell receptor beta chains from a single sample sequenced in a study of T cells after yellow fever vaccination. Via MiXCR, TCRdb re-called the 5' RACE reads, giving one row per CDR3 protein. This sample yields about 350,000 distinct CDR3 sequences, of which approximately 10% are seen a single time; around 20% belongs to the top ten. Material: PBMCs, obtained on the day of the first yellow fever vaccination. These TCRs come from a young man who received the YFV17D yellow fever vaccine.

This chain uses TRBV10-2 with TRBJ1-2; D not certain. The CDR3 totals 12 residues. With 3 bases removed from V and 7 bases from J, the gap between germline ends came to 9 bases. Germline V gene lookup returns CDR1 WSHSY and CDR2 SAAADI. CDR3 nucleotides: TGCGCCAGCAGTGAATACAGAACTGGCTACACCTTC. Amino acid sequence: CASSEYRTGYTF.

The gene calls are TRBV27 and TRBJ1-2; perhaps TRBD1 as D (6 bases). Trimming took off 6 bases at V and 0 bases at J, with 29 bases between the two ends. The CDR3 totals 20 residues. The V gene's germline CDR1 is MNHEY and CDR2 SMNVEV (reference sequence). The CDR3 region has the DNA TGTGCCAGCAGAGGAAGGACAGCTCAGAAACCGAAGTTAGCTAACTATGGCTACACCTTC. Its translation is CASRGRTAQKPKLANYGYTF.

The rearrangement links TRBV6-5 to TRBJ1-1, with D hard to call. The CDR3 runs 14 residues. The germline V and J ends were trimmed by 0 bases and 1 base, with 6 bases remaining between them. CDR1 and CDR2 (germline): MNHEY, SVGAGI. CDR3 coding DNA: TGTGCCAGCAGTTACTCGATAACGAACACTGAAGCTTTCTTT. Translating gives CASSYSITNTEAFF.

This clonotype came up a few times. The chain carries TRBV28 and TRBJ1-4; D possibly corresponds to TRBD1 (5 bases). Trimming shortened V by 7 bases and J by 0 bases, and 12 bases separated the two germline ends. CDR3 size: 15 residues. CDR1 is MDHEN and CDR2 is SYDVKM in the germline V gene. CDR3 protein: CASTIGTATNEKLFF. The CDR3 coding sequence is TGTGCCAGCACTATAGGGACTGCAACTAATGAAAAACTGTTTTTT.

This clonotype came up a few times. The chain recombines TRBV5-1 with TRBJ2-2; D is ambiguous. Germline V CDR1 and CDR2: SGHRS, YFSETQ. V was trimmed by 2 bases and J by 3 bases, leaving 5 bases between them. The CDR3 sequence is 13 residues long. CDR3 region: CASSLQYTGELFF. The CDR3 region has the DNA TGCGCCAGCAGCTTACAGTACACCGGGGAGCTGTTTTTT.

The rearrangement links TRBV7-2 to TRBJ2-1; 7 bases fit TRBD1. Germline V lookup: CDR1 SGHTA, CDR2 FQGNSA. J gave up 6 bases and V 6 bases, and 5 bases lay outside the gene matches. The CDR3 is 13 residues long. CDR3 in DNA: TGTGCCAGCAGAGGACAGGTTGGCAATGAGCAGTTCTTC. Encoded protein: CASRGQVGNEQFF.

This clonotype has a handful of counts. J is TRBJ2-1 and V is TRBV10-3; 7 bases agree with TRBD1. Germline V lookup: CDR1 ENHRY, CDR2 SYGVKD. After removal of 0 bases from V and 6 bases from J, the junction contained 2 bases not matched to a gene. The CDR3 totals 14 residues. The DNA of the CDR3 is TGTGCCATCAGTGAGTCCAGGGGGAGCAATGAGCAGTTCTTC. Translation: CAISESRGSNEQFF.

The chain combines TRBV15 with TRBJ2-7, with 12 positions matching TRBD2. Germline CDR1 reads LNHNV; CDR2 reads YYDKDF (reference sequence). The CDR3 has 14 amino acids. J gave up 2 bases and V 5 bases, and 1 base lay outside the gene matches. CDR3 in DNA: TGTGCCACCAGCCGACTAGCGGGGGCCTACGAGCAGTACTTC. This translates into CATSRLAGAYEQYF.

This clonotype was detected a few times. This rearrangement joins TRBV20-1 to TRBJ1-1; maybe TRBD1 (6 bases). There are 11 residues in the CDR3. Per germline, CDR1 DFQATT and CDR2 SNEGSKA (reference sequence). Trimming removed 6 bases at V and 8 bases at J, with 13 bases between. The CDR3 DNA reads as TGCAGTGCGCAACAGGGCAACGAAGCTTTCTTT. Translation: CSAQQGNEAFF.

This clonotype has more than one count but fewer than ten. The chain employs TRBV9 and TRBJ1-2; D is unclear. The CDR3 loop spans 13 amino acids. Trimming left V 3 bases short and J 4 bases short, with 10 bases between. Germline values: CDR1 SGDLS, CDR2 YYNGEE. The CDR3 DNA sequence: TGTGCCAGCAGCGACCTCGTTGGCTATGGCTACACCTTC. Amino acids: CASSDLVGYGYTF.

This clonotype was picked up many times. The rearrangement uses TRBV14 and TRBJ2-5; D remains unclear. The CDR3 spans 16 residues. The V and J ends lost 1 base and 0 bases respectively, with 12 bases between them. CDR1 and CDR2 from the germline V gene are SGHDN and FVKESK. The CDR3 DNA follows: TGTGCCAGCAGCCAAGTCATTACCTACTACCAAGAGACCCAGTACTTC. This sequence encodes CASSQVITYYQETQYF.

In its sample, this clonotype was seen a few times. This chain uses TRBV18 with TRBJ1-1; D unclear. The CDR3 runs 14 residues. The germline V gene encodes CDR1 KGHSH and CDR2 LQKENI. The ends were cut back, 6 bases at V and 1 base at J, with 12 bases in the middle. The DNA for the CDR3 is TGTGCCAGCTCCACCGCGCCAGGGAACACTGAAGCTTTCTTT. Translation gives CASSTAPGNTEAFF.

This chain joins TRBV7-2 and TRBJ2-5; no definite D call. V shed 1 base and J shed 2 bases, with 11 bases lying between them. Per germline, CDR1 SGHTA and CDR2 FQGNSA. This CDR3 contains 15 residues. In nucleotides, the CDR3 is TGTGCCAGCAGCTTAGGGTCGAGCGTTCAAGAGACCCAGTACTTC. Translation gives CASSLGSSVQETQYF. The whole variable domain, remainder taken from reference TRBV7-2 and TRBJ2-5, is GAGVSQSPSNKVTEKGKDVELRCDPISGHTALYWYRQSLGQGLEFLIYFQGNSAPDKSGLPSDRFSAERTGGSVSTLTIQRTQQEDSAVYLCASSLGSSVQETQYFGPGTRLLVL.

This clonotype was seen a few times. The chain links TRBV12-3 or TRBV12-4 to TRBJ1-6; tentatively, D is TRBD1 (5 bases). The CDR3 covers 13 residues. V lost 5 bases to trimming and J lost 10 bases, with 12 bases between them. CDR3 in amino acids: CASSQGVNSPLHF. In nucleotides, the CDR3 is TGTGCCAGCAGTCAAGGGGTAAACTCACCCCTCCACTTT.

The chain recombines TRBV7-9 with TRBJ1-2; a weak D match, TRBD1 (6 bases). From germline, CDR1 is SEHNR and CDR2 FQNEAQ (reference sequence). Trimming stripped 1 base from V and 2 bases from J, with 11 bases between. CDR3 length equals 15 residues. This chain's CDR3 is CASSLGYRVNYGYTF. Here the CDR3 DNA reads TGTGCCAGCAGCTTAGGGTACAGGGTGAACTATGGCTACACCTTC.